This T cell receptor (beta chain) was recorded in a study of blood T cell repertoires in COVID-19. Study as a whole: The United States, Italy and Spain provided the acute and convalescent COVID-19 samples. PBMCs, B-cell-depleted T cells, or T cells provided the cDNA or gDNA that made up the material.

The CDR3 spans 16 residues. V lost 3 bases to trimming and J lost 3 bases; unmatched junction nucleotides: 9. Germline V gives CDR1 KGHSH, CDR2 LQKENI. Per the original methods: Estimation of nucleated cell counts was performed using reference gene primer amplification. The method was immunoSEQ multiplex PCR; TCRdb's version includes in-frame clones alone and lacks a portion of them. That table is the source of V, J and clone size, and D and trimming were worked out from the DNA. This sample has about 86,000 clones, with 70% to 90% found just once. The chain has TRBV18 and TRBJ1-2, with 8 bases that match TRBD1. The receptor was isolated from a man aged 50 to 60 with acute or convalescent COVID-19. Sequenced input: peripheral blood. CDR3 in DNA: TGTGCCAGCTCACCCCAAGGGACAGGTCCCGACTATGGCTACACCTTC. Protein sequence: CASSPQGTGPDYGYTF.